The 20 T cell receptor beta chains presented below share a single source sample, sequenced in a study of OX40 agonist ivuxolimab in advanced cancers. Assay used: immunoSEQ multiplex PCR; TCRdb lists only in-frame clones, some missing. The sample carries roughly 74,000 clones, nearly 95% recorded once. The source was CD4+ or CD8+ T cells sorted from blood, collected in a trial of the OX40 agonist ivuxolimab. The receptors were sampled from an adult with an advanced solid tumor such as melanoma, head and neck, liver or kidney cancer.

CDR3 nucleotides: TGTGCCAGCAGTAGCCCCGTGGTGGGGGAGTTGACAGATACGCAGTATTTT. It yields the protein CASSSPVVGELTDTQYF. The gene calls are TRBV2 and TRBJ2-3; either TRBD1 or TRBD2 may supply D (5 bases each). The CDR3 spans 17 residues. The V and J ends lost 5 bases and 3 bases respectively, with 21 bases between them. Germline assignment: CDR1 SNHLY and CDR2 FYNNEI. Based on the CDR3 plus reference TRBV2 and TRBJ2-3, the full variable domain is EPEVTQTPSHQVTQMGQEVILRCVPISNHLYFYWYRQILGQKVEFLVSFYNNEISEKSEIFDDQFSVERPDGSNFTLKIRSTKLEDSAMYFCASSSPVVGELTDTQYFGPGTRLTVL.

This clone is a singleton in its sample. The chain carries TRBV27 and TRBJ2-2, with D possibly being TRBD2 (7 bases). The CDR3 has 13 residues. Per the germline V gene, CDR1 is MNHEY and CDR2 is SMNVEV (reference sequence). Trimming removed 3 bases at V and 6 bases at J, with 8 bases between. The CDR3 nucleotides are TGTGCCAGCAGTTTGGGGGGGCCCGGGGAGCTGTTTTTT. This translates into CASSLGGPGELFF.

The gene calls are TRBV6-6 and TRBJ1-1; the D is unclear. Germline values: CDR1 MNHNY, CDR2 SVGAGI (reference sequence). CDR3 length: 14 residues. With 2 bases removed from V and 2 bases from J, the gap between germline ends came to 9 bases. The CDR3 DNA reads TGTGCCAGCAGTTACGTGGCCGCAAACACTGAAGCTTTCTTT. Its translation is CASSYVAANTEAFF.

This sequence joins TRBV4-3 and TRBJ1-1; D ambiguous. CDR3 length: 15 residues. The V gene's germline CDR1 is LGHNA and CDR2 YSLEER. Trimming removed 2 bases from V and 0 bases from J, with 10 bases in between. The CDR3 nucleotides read TGCGCCAGCAGCCAATCGCGAGCAGTGAACACTGAAGCTTTCTTT. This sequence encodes CASSQSRAVNTEAFF.

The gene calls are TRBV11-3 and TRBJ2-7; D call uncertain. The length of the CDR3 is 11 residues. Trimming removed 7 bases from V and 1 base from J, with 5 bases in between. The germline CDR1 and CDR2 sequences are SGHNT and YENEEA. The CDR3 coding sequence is TGTGCCAGCACCCCTTCCTACGAGCAGTACTTC. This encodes CASTPSYEQYF.

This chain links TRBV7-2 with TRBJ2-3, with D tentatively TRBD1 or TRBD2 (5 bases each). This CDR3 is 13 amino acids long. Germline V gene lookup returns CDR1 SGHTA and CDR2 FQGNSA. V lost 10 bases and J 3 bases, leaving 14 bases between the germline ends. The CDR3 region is CATRVGGTDTQYF. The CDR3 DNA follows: TGTGCCACCCGGGTTGGGGGAACAGATACGCAGTATTTT.

DNA for the CDR3: TGCGCCAGCCGGGACAGAGCCTACGAGCAGTACTTC. Translated: CASRDRAYEQYF. V is TRBV4-1 and J is TRBJ2-7; 7 bases line up with TRBD1. The CDR3 length is 12 residues. V shed 8 bases, J shed 2 bases, and the junction held 3 bases outside the gene matches. Germline CDR1 and CDR2: MGHRA and YSYEKL.

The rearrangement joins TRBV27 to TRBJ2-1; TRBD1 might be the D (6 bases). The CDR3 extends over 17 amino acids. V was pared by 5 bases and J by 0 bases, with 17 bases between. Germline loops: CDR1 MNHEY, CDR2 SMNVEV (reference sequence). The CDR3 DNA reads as TGTGCCAGCAGTCCACCTCTGGGGGCGCTCTCCTACAATGAGCAGTTCTTC. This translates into CASSPPLGALSYNEQFF.

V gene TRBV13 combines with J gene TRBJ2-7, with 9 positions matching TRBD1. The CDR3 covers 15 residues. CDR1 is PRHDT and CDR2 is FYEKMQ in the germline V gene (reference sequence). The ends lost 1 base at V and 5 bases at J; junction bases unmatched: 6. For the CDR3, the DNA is TGTGCCAGCAGCTTAGCGGGGACAGGGTATCACGAGCAGTACTTC. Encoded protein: CASSLAGTGYHEQYF.

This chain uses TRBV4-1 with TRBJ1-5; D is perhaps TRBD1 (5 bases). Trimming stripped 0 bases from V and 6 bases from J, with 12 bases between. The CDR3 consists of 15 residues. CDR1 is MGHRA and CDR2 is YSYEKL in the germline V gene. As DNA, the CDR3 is TGCGCCAGCAGCCAAGATACGGGCAGGGCTCAGCCCCAGCATTTT. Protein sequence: CASSQDTGRAQPQHF.

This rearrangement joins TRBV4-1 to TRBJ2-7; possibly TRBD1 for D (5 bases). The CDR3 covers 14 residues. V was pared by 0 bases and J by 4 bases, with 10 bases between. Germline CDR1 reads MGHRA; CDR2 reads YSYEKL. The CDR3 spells CASSQDPRAYEQYF. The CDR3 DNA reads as TGCGCCAGCAGCCAAGACCCCAGGGCGTACGAGCAGTACTTC.

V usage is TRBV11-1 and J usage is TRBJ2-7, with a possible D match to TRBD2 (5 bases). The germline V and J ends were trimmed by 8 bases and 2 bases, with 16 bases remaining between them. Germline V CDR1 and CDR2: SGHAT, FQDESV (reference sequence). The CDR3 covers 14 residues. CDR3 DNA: TGTGCCAGCGCAATGAGTCGGGGAACCTACGAGCAGTACTTC. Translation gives CASAMSRGTYEQYF.

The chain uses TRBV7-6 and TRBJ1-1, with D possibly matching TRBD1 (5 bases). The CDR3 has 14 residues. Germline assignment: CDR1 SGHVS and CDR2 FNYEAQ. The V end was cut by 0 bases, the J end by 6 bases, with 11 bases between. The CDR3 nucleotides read TGTGCCAGCAGCTTAGCGGGGGGGACGGCTGAAGCTTTCTTT. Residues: CASSLAGGTAEAFF.

The CDR3 DNA sequence: TGTGCCAGCAGGGCCCCGAGCTATGCCAATGAGCAGTTCTTC. Protein: CASRAPSYANEQFF. The V gene is TRBV28, the J gene TRBJ2-1; no clear D. The CDR3 has 14 amino acids. Germline V gene data show CDR1 as MDHEN and CDR2 as SYDVKM. Deletions cut 6 bases from V and 6 bases from J, with 15 bases between.

Here the CDR3 reads CASSEALFRGPVEQYF. The DNA of the CDR3 is TGTGCCAGCAGTGAAGCTCTTTTCAGGGGGCCAGTCGAGCAGTACTTC. The J gene is TRBJ2-7, the V gene TRBV6-1; TRBD1 aligns across 8 bases. Per the germline V gene, CDR1 is MNHNS and CDR2 is SASEGT. V lost 0 bases and J lost 6; bases outside the gene matches: 10. This CDR3 spans 16 amino acids.

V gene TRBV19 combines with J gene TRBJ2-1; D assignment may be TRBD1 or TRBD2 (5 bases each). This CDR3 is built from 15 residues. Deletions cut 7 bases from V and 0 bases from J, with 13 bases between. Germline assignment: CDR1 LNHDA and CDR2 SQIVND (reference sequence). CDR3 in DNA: TGTGCCAGTAATCCGGGACCGAGCTCCTACAATGAGCAGTTCTTC. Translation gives CASNPGPSSYNEQFF.

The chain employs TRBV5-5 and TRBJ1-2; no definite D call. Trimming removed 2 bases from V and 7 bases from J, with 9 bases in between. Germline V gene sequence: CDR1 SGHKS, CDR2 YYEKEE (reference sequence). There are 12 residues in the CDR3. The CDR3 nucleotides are TGTGCCAGCAGCTTTGACGGCGGTGGCTACACCTTC. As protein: CASSFDGGGYTF.

In nucleotides, the CDR3 is TGTGCCAGCAGCCCCGGACTAGCGGGAGTGGGGCGAGAGACCCAGTACTTC. Amino acid sequence: CASSPGLAGVGRETQYF. This chain connects TRBV5-4 to TRBJ2-5, with 13 bases fitting TRBD2. In germline, CDR1 is SGHNT, CDR2 YYREEE (reference sequence). The V and J ends lost 4 bases and 4 bases, in that order; junction bases with no gene match: 10. CDR3 length equals 17 residues.

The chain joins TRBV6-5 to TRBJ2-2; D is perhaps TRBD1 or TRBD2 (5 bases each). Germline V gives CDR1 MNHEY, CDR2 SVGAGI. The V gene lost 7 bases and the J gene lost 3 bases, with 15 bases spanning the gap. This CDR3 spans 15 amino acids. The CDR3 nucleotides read TGTGCCAGCACCCGGGACCCCGGCCACACCGGGGAGCTGTTTTTT. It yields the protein CASTRDPGHTGELFF.

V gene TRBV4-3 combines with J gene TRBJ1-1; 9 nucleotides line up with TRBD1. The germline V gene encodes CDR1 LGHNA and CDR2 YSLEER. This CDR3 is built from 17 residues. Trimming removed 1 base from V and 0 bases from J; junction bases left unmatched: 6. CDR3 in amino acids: CASSQGVQGAVNTEAFF. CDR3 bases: TGCGCCAGCAGCCAAGGGGTACAGGGGGCGGTGAACACTGAAGCTTTCTTT.